Following are 28 T cell receptor beta chains from one sample sequenced in a study of T cell responses to AZD1222 COVID-19 vaccine. The method was immunoSEQ multiplex PCR; TCRdb's version includes in-frame clones alone and lacks a portion of them. The sample has 190,000 or so clones, about 89% seen once. Sequencing was performed on peripheral blood, taken 28 days after the second AZD1222 dose. The receptor set was obtained from an adult who received the AZD1222 COVID-19 vaccine.

The chain has TRBV7-2 and TRBJ1-4; a possible D gene is TRBD1 (5 bases). The CDR3 has 15 residues. Looked up from germline, CDR1 is SGHTA and CDR2 is FQGNSA. V shed 4 bases and J shed 8 bases, with 17 bases lying between them. DNA of the CDR3: TGTGCCAGCAGCTCCTTGGTGGGGGTGCGCGAAAAACTGTTTTTT. This encodes CASSSLVGVREKLFF.

Here the CDR3 DNA reads TGTGCCAGCAGCTCCTACAGGGGGCAGTTCCAGGACGAGCAGTACTTC. This sequence encodes CASSSYRGQFQDEQYF. The rearrangement joins TRBV12-1 to TRBJ2-7; TRBD1 reflects the table's D call only, with no check against the DNA. TRBV12-1 is a pseudogene. The length of the CDR3 is 16 residues.

The rearrangement uses TRBV30 and TRBJ2-5; TRBD2 matches 9 bases. Germline CDR1 GTSNPN, CDR2 SVGIG (reference sequence). J lost 5 bases, V lost 3 bases, and 19 bases had no gene match. This CDR3 is built from 18 residues. The CDR3 region is CAWRGRSYFSGRGETQYF. The CDR3 coding sequence is TGTGCCTGGAGGGGACGGAGCTATTTTAGCGGGAGAGGGGAGACCCAGTACTTC.

The genes are TRBV30 and TRBJ2-1; 10 nucleotides match TRBD2. The CDR3 is 11 residues long. Germline V CDR1 and CDR2: GTSNPN, SVGIG (reference sequence). Written as DNA, the CDR3 is TGTAGCGGGGGGGATGGGGATGAGCAGTTCTTC. Its translation is CSGGDGDEQFF.

This clone occurred a few times. This chain joins TRBV11-2 and TRBJ2-1; D not certain. CDR1 and CDR2 (germline): SGHAT, FQNNGV. Trimming cost V 3 bases and J 0 bases, with 9 bases left between them. CDR3 size: 15 residues. The CDR3 loop reads CASSFGASSYNEQFF. The DNA for the CDR3 is TGTGCCAGCAGCTTTGGAGCTTCCTCCTACAATGAGCAGTTCTTC.

The chain carries TRBV19 and TRBJ2-3; D is ambiguous. Trimming took off 3 bases at V and 1 base at J, with 8 bases between the two ends. CDR1 is LNHDA and CDR2 is SQIVND in the germline V gene (reference sequence). The CDR3 runs to 14 residues. This chain's CDR3 is CASSIEARTDTQYF. CDR3 nucleotides: TGTGCCAGTAGTATCGAGGCCCGCACAGATACGCAGTATTTT.

The chain recombines TRBV27 with TRBJ2-2; D gene uncertain. The V gene's germline CDR1 is MNHEY and CDR2 SMNVEV (reference sequence). The CDR3 covers 14 residues. V was clipped by 3 bases and J by 1 base, with 6 bases between them. CDR3 loop: CASSFLENTGELFF. CDR3 nucleotide sequence: TGTGCCAGCAGTTTCTTAGAGAACACCGGGGAGCTGTTTTTT.

This chain joins TRBV2 and TRBJ2-1; TRBD2 agrees at 8 bases. The CDR3 has 15 residues. Unmatched junction bases numbered 10, after V lost 5 bases and J lost 7 bases. Germline CDR1 reads SNHLY; CDR2 reads FYNNEI. The CDR3 DNA follows: TGTGCCAGCAGTACACTAGCGGAAAACGGGAATGAGCAGTTCTTC. Residues: CASSTLAENGNEQFF.

The rearrangement links TRBV6-5 to TRBJ2-2, with 8 bases identical to TRBD2. This CDR3 has 16 residues. The germline gives CDR1 MNHEY, CDR2 SVGAGI. V trimming: 2 bases; J trimming: 2 bases; junction bases outside the gene matches: 4. In nucleotides, the CDR3 is TGTGCCAGCAGTTACAGACTAGCGTCTAACACCGGGGAGCTGTTTTTT. This gives the protein CASSYRLASNTGELFF.

The chain joins TRBV28 to TRBJ2-7, with D hard to call. Between the trimmed V and J ends, which lost 6 bases and 2 bases, there was a span of 8 bases. Germline values: CDR1 MDHEN, CDR2 SYDVKM. The CDR3 extends over 12 amino acids. CDR3 in amino acids: CASRSHPYEQYF. In DNA form, the CDR3 reads TGTGCCAGCAGATCCCACCCCTACGAGCAGTACTTC. Looking up the rest from reference TRBV28 and TRBJ2-7 gives the full variable domain: DVKVTQSSRYLVKRTGEKVFLECVQDMDHENMFWYRQDPGLGLRLIYFSYDVKMKEKGDIPEGYSVSREKKERFSLILESASTNQTSMYLCASRSHPYEQYFGPGTRLTVT.

The chain combines TRBV5-4 with TRBJ1-4; D uncertain. This CDR3 has 18 residues. Trimming pared 0 bases from V and 3 bases from J, leaving 18 bases between. Germline-derived CDR1 and CDR2 are SGHNT and YYREEE (reference sequence). CDR3 residues: CASSLGRGGSGANEKLFF. In DNA form, the CDR3 reads TGTGCCAGCAGCTTGGGGCGGGGAGGAAGCGGGGCTAATGAAAAACTGTTTTTT.

The chain has TRBV12-3 or TRBV12-4 and TRBJ2-1, with D uncertain. Between the trimmed V and J ends, which lost 3 bases and 8 bases, there was a span of 5 bases. The CDR3 runs 11 residues. The CDR3 DNA sequence: TGTGCCAGCAGTTTTAGCCATGAGCAGTTCTTC. Translation: CASSFSHEQFF.

The rearrangement links TRBV30 to TRBJ1-1; D not resolved. Deletions cut 4 bases from V and 4 bases from J, with 22 bases between. The CDR3 spans 16 residues. Germline V gene data show CDR1 as GTSNPN and CDR2 as SVGIG (reference sequence). CDR3 loop: CAWIRSGISWGTEAFF. The CDR3 DNA sequence: TGTGCCTGGATAAGGAGTGGGATTTCGTGGGGCACTGAAGCTTTCTTT.

This chain joins TRBV21-1 and TRBJ1-4; TRBD1, the table's D call, was not compared with the DNA. TRBV21-1 is described as a pseudogene. The length of the CDR3 is 16 residues. The CDR3 nucleotides are TGTGCCAGCAGCCATGGACAGGGGACAACTAATGAAAAACTGTTTTTT. As protein: CASSHGQGTTNEKLFF.

This clone is a singleton in its sample. The gene calls are TRBV30 and TRBJ1-1; D ambiguous. The ends were cut back, 0 bases at V and 11 bases at J, with 22 bases in the middle. This CDR3 comprises 15 residues. Germline V gene lookup returns CDR1 GTSNPN and CDR2 SVGIG (reference sequence). The CDR3 DNA follows: TGTGCCTGGAGTGTACCCCCATGGGCAGGTCTGAGCGCTTTCTTT. This gives the protein CAWSVPPWAGLSAFF.

The chain links TRBV6-5 to TRBJ2-3, with 7 bases identical to TRBD2. This CDR3 region has 15 residues. The V gene end was trimmed by 7 bases and the J gene end by 0 bases; junction bases not matched to a gene: 7. Germline V gives CDR1 MNHEY, CDR2 SVGAGI. CDR3 nucleotides: TGTGCCAGCACGCCGCTAGCGGAAAGCACAGATACGCAGTATTTT. This encodes CASTPLAESTDTQYF.

The chain recombines TRBV28 with TRBJ2-7, with D tentatively TRBD1 (6 bases). CDR1 is MDHEN and CDR2 is SYDVKM in the germline V gene. The CDR3 covers 18 residues. Deletions cut 1 base from V and 1 base from J, with 20 bases between. For the CDR3, the DNA is TGTGCCAGCAGTTTATCCCCGGGTTTGGGGGCGACTTCCTACGAGCAGTACTTC. Translating gives CASSLSPGLGATSYEQYF.

V and J are TRBV7-2 and TRBJ1-5; D is unclear. V shed 1 base and J shed 5 bases, with 21 bases lying between them. The length of the CDR3 is 18 residues. CDR1 is SGHTA and CDR2 is FQGNSA in the germline V gene. CDR3 coding DNA: TGTGCCAGCAGCTTAGAGCTTAGGGCAGACACTACTTATCAGCCCCAGCATTTT. This encodes CASSLELRADTTYQPQHF.

Concerning this clone: One end of the junction does not line up with germline, which may come from a read error. J is TRBJ1-6 and V is TRBV28; perhaps TRBD1 as D (5 bases). This CDR3 region has 17 residues. Per the germline V gene, CDR1 is MDHEN and CDR2 is SYDVKM. This CDR3 reads CASSPNSGPTYNSPLHF. The CDR3 DNA reads as TGTGCCAGCAGCCCCAACTCGGGGCCGACCTACAATTCACCCCTCCACTTT. The entire variable domain, with the rest obtained from reference TRBV28 and TRBJ1-6, is as follows: DVKVTQSSRYLVKRTGEKVFLECVQDMDHENMFWYRQDPGLGLRLIYFSYDVKMKEKGDIPEGYSVSREKKERFSLILESASTNQTSMYLCASSPNSGPTYNSPLHFGNGTRLTVT.

The chain combines TRBV3-1 (or the pseudogene TRBV3-2) with TRBJ2-3, with D unclear. The CDR3 runs 11 residues. Germline CDR1 and CDR2: LGHDT and YNNKEL (reference sequence). V lost 2 bases and J lost 3, with 0 bases in between. In DNA, the CDR3 is TGTGCCAGCAGCCAAACAGATACGCAGTATTTT. This sequence encodes CASSQTDTQYF.

In DNA form, the CDR3 reads TGTGCCAGCTCACCGTCCAGGGCTGCCGAGACCCAGTACTTC. Translating gives CASSPSRAAETQYF. The rearrangement links TRBV18 to TRBJ2-5, with TRBD1 as a possible D gene (5 bases). The CDR3 runs to 14 residues. Germline V gene data show CDR1 as KGHSH and CDR2 as LQKENI. The V end was cut by 3 bases, the J end by 5 bases, with 13 bases between.

The chain is built from TRBV7-8 and TRBJ1-5; D remains ambiguous. This CDR3 spans 15 amino acids. Deletions cut 2 bases from V and 7 bases from J, with 15 bases between. In germline, CDR1 is SGHVS, CDR2 FQNEAQ. CDR3 DNA: TGTGCCAGCAGCTTATTGCCTTCCAACAGCCAGCCCCAGCATTTT. Translation gives CASSLLPSNSQPQHF.

V usage is TRBV7-4 and J usage is TRBJ1-6; D perhaps matches TRBD1 (5 bases). This CDR3 is built from 17 residues. The germline CDR1 and CDR2 sequences are SGHVT and SQSDAQ. V lost 0 bases and J 0 bases, leaving 9 bases between the germline ends. CDR3 sequence (DNA): TGTGCCAGCAGCTTAGCGATGGGGGTCTCCTATAATTCACCCCTCCACTTT. Translated: CASSLAMGVSYNSPLHF.

The chain is built from TRBV28 and TRBJ2-7, with no clear D. The CDR3 totals 16 residues. Deletions cut 6 bases from V and 0 bases from J, with 18 bases between. Germline lookup yields CDR1 MDHEN and CDR2 SYDVKM. This chain's CDR3 is CASSLSTQKSSYEQYF. DNA of the CDR3: TGTGCCAGCAGCTTGTCGACTCAAAAGAGCTCCTACGAGCAGTACTTC.

This clone was recorded only once. This sequence joins TRBV6-5 and TRBJ2-6; D is unclear. Trimming took off 4 bases at V and 0 bases at J, with 10 bases between the two ends. CDR1 and CDR2 from the germline V gene are MNHEY and SVGAGI. This CDR3 comprises 16 residues. The CDR3, as DNA: TGTGCCAGCAGTTCCTCGAGCTCCTCTGGGGCCAACGTCCTGACTTTC. Its protein is CASSSSSSSGANVLTF.

This clone appeared once. The chain is built from TRBV7-8 and TRBJ2-7, with 9 bases identical to TRBD2. With 7 bases clipped from V and 6 bases from J, the junction kept 10 bases outside the gene matches. Germline lookup yields CDR1 SGHVS and CDR2 FQNEAQ. The CDR3 totals 14 residues. The CDR3 here is CASTTPGLAAEQYF. The CDR3 region has the DNA TGTGCCAGCACGACCCCGGGACTAGCTGCCGAGCAGTACTTC.

The V and J genes are TRBV11-2 and TRBJ2-3; no clear D gene. There are 12 residues in the CDR3. V shed 4 bases and J shed 3 bases, with 5 bases lying between them. Germline V gene sequence: CDR1 SGHAT, CDR2 FQNNGV. DNA of the CDR3: TGTGCCAGCAGCTCCGTGACAGATACGCAGTATTTT. It is translated as CASSSVTDTQYF.

The chain is built from TRBV24-1 and TRBJ2-7; the match to TRBD1 covers 12 bases. The CDR3 is 16 amino acids. Trimming cost V 5 bases and J 4 bases; bases outside gene matches: 8. Germline-derived CDR1 and CDR2 are KGHDR and SFDVKD. CDR3 bases: TGTGCCACCAGTGCCTCGGGGACAGGGGGCCGATACGAGCAGTACTTC. Its translation: CATSASGTGGRYEQYF.